The 30 T cell receptor beta chains presented below share a single source sample, sequenced in a study of CD8 T cells in Susac syndrome (dated by TCRdb to about 2019). Libraries were constructed by the immunoSEQ multiplex PCR assay. RNA was extracted with the RNeasy kit and 0.5 to 1 ug was reverse transcribed using random hexamers. TCRdb reprocessing: public reads trimmed at Q25 with fastp, clones called with MiXCR, in-frame beta chains kept. Records with the same CDR3 protein are collapsed into one entry carrying the most frequent genes and DNA. Here the sample has nearly 200,000 distinct CDR3 sequences; 90% to 95% occur a single time. About 0.087% of the sample is in the top ten clones. Sequencing was performed on CD4+ T cells from PBMCs. These receptors originate from a human donor with multiple sclerosis.

The V call is TRBV29-1, the J call TRBJ2-7, with 7 bases lining up with TRBD1. This CDR3 region has 13 residues. Trimming took 7 bases from V and 4 from J; bases not matched to a gene: 10. Germline V lookup: CDR1 SQVTM, CDR2 ANQGSEA. The CDR3 DNA sequence: TGCAGCGCTTGGACAGGAAAGGGTTACGAGCAGTACTTC. Its translation is CSAWTGKGYEQYF.

V usage is TRBV6-1 and J usage is TRBJ1-2; no clear D gene. Between the trimmed V and J ends, which lost 7 bases and 0 bases, there was a span of 6 bases. The CDR3 length is 12 residues. Germline loops: CDR1 MNHNS, CDR2 SASEGT. The chain's CDR3 is CASNTANYGYTF. The CDR3 bases are TGTGCCAGCAATACAGCTAACTATGGCTACACCTTC.

This rearrangement joins TRBV5-1 to TRBJ2-6; TRBD1 matches at 10 bases. Germline V CDR1 and CDR2: SGHRS, YFSETQ. The CDR3 is 16 amino acids. With 2 bases clipped from V and 8 bases from J, the junction kept 7 bases outside the gene matches. CDR3 protein: CASSFAGDRGTNVLTF. For the CDR3, the DNA is TGCGCCAGCAGCTTCGCGGGGGACAGGGGCACCAACGTCCTGACTTTC.

The chain couples TRBV27 to TRBJ2-7; D uncertain. The germline V and J ends were trimmed by 3 bases and 3 bases, with 9 bases remaining between them. This CDR3 spans 13 amino acids. Germline lookup yields CDR1 MNHEY and CDR2 SMNVEV (reference sequence). CDR3 nucleotides: TGTGCCAGCAGTTTCGATCGAGACTACGAGCAGTACTTC. It codes for CASSFDRDYEQYF.

The rearrangement joins TRBV3-1 to TRBJ2-7; 7 bases fit TRBD1. The CDR3 spans 15 residues. V lost 4 bases and J lost 0; bases outside the gene matches: 6. Germline lookup yields CDR1 LGHDT and CDR2 YNNKEL (reference sequence). CDR3 in amino acids: CASSRGQPSSYEQYF. CDR3 DNA sequence: TGTGCCAGCAGCCGGGGACAGCCAAGCTCCTACGAGCAGTACTTC.

This rearrangement joins TRBV29-1 to TRBJ1-1, with 8 bases aligning to TRBD1. In germline, CDR1 is SQVTM, CDR2 ANQGSEA. CDR3 length: 13 amino acids. The trim removed 7 bases at V and 4 bases at J, leaving 8 bases unmatched. Written as DNA, the CDR3 is TGCAGCGCGGACAGGGCGTTTGGCACTGAAGCTTTCTTT. Encoded protein: CSADRAFGTEAFF.

The rearrangement links TRBV20-1 to TRBJ1-1, with no clear D. CDR3 length: 14 amino acids. V was clipped by 7 bases and J by 3 bases, with 18 bases between them. Germline values: CDR1 DFQATT, CDR2 SNEGSKA (reference sequence). The CDR3: CSVSGRQLDTEAFF. DNA of the CDR3: TGCAGTGTATCGGGCAGACAATTAGACACTGAAGCTTTCTTT.

The V gene is TRBV20-1, the J gene TRBJ2-1; 7 bases are a match to TRBD2. The CDR3 is made up of 13 amino acids. Looked up from germline, CDR1 is DFQATT and CDR2 is SNEGSKA (reference sequence). V shed 7 bases, J shed 8 bases, and the junction held 11 bases outside the gene matches. The CDR3 DNA is TGCAGTGGGGTGGGACTAAAAATGGATGAGCAGTTCTTC. Its protein product is CSGVGLKMDEQFF.

V gene TRBV27 combines with J gene TRBJ1-1; no firm D call. Germline assignment: CDR1 MNHEY and CDR2 SMNVEV (reference sequence). V lost 7 bases to trimming and J lost 9 bases, with 18 bases between them. The CDR3 is 13 residues long. Here the CDR3 DNA reads TGTGCCAGCAAGCCCTCATTTCGTTCTCAAGCTTTCTTT. Protein sequence: CASKPSFRSQAFF.

The gene calls are TRBV15 and TRBJ2-3; the D is unclear. Per germline, CDR1 LNHNV and CDR2 YYDKDF (reference sequence). V was clipped by 0 bases and J by 10 bases, with 11 bases between them. CDR3 length: 13 amino acids. CDR3 sequence: CATSRELLGSQYF. The CDR3 DNA sequence: TGTGCCACCAGCAGAGAACTTCTTGGGTCGCAGTATTTT.

This chain connects TRBV3-1 to TRBJ2-3, with 7 bases that match TRBD1. The CDR3 contains 19 residues. From germline, CDR1 is LGHDT and CDR2 YNNKEL (reference sequence). V was clipped by 4 bases and J by 2 bases; unmatched bases: 18. CDR3 nucleotides: TGTGCCAGCAGCCTTCTCCGGACAGGAGGCCAGACTCTCACAGATACGCAGTATTTT. This encodes CASSLLRTGGQTLTDTQYF.

The rearrangement joins TRBV27 to TRBJ2-5, with 8 nucleotides matching TRBD1. Trimming cost V 3 bases and J 2 bases; bases outside gene matches: 11. CDR1 and CDR2 (germline): MNHEY, SMNVEV (reference sequence). The CDR3 sequence is 17 residues long. In nucleotides, the CDR3 is TGTGCCAGCAGTTTGGTCCCCAGGGGGCACCCTCAAGAGACCCAGTACTTC. As protein: CASSLVPRGHPQETQYF.

V is TRBV7-9 and J is TRBJ2-1, with 7 bases aligning to TRBD2. CDR1 and CDR2 from the germline V gene are SEHNR and FQNEAQ (reference sequence). This CDR3 contains 15 residues. J was trimmed by 4 bases and V by 5 bases; bases with no gene match: 8. The chain's CDR3 is CASSLRGSGYNEQFF. In DNA form, the CDR3 reads TGTGCCAGCAGCCTCCGGGGTAGCGGGTACAATGAGCAGTTCTTC.

The chain links TRBV4-1 to TRBJ1-4; D is unresolved. The germline V gene has CDR1 MGHRA and CDR2 YSYEKL. V was cut by 5 bases and J by 0 bases, with 13 bases left in between. The CDR3 has 16 residues. CDR3: CASSFGAGATNEKLFF. In DNA, the CDR3 is TGCGCCAGCAGCTTCGGCGCTGGTGCAACTAATGAAAAACTGTTTTTT.

The rearrangement uses TRBV29-1 and TRBJ2-1; 9 nucleotides match TRBD2. This CDR3 has 16 residues. The V gene end was trimmed by 3 bases and the J gene end by 9 bases; junction bases not matched to a gene: 15. CDR1 and CDR2 from the germline V gene are SQVTM and ANQGSEA. Here the CDR3 DNA reads TGCAGCGTTGAGATCCTAGCGGGGACCCGTTGGGGTGAGCAGTTCTTC. This codes for CSVEILAGTRWGEQFF.

The CDR3 DNA sequence: TGCGCCAGCAGCGCAGTTCAGGGCTATGGCTACACCTTC. It specifies CASSAVQGYGYTF. The chain employs TRBV5-1 and TRBJ1-2; D might be TRBD1 (5 bases). V lost 4 bases, J lost 4 bases, and 11 bases lay in between. This CDR3 has 13 amino acids. Per germline, CDR1 SGHRS and CDR2 YFSETQ.

J is TRBJ1-1 and V is TRBV27; perhaps TRBD1 as D (5 bases). The V gene's germline CDR1 is MNHEY and CDR2 SMNVEV (reference sequence). Trimming pared 7 bases from V and 5 bases from J, leaving 20 bases between. The CDR3 is 15 residues long. In nucleotides, the CDR3 is TGTGCCAGCACCCCGAAAACCGGGGGTTGGACTGAAGCTTTCTTT. Encoded protein: CASTPKTGGWTEAFF.

This clonotype was detected only once. The chain couples TRBV29-1 to TRBJ1-3; a weak D match, TRBD1 (6 bases). CDR3 size: 16 residues. V lost 4 bases and J lost 2, with 18 bases in between. Germline CDR1 is SQVTM and CDR2 is ANQGSEA. CDR3 bases: TGCAGCGTTGCGATTGGACTGGGGGGGCCTGGAAACACCATATATTTT. This encodes CSVAIGLGGPGNTIYF.

This clonotype has just a few counts. The chain couples TRBV20-1 to TRBJ2-7, with D uncertain. This CDR3 region has 11 residues. CDR1 and CDR2 (germline): DFQATT, SNEGSKA (reference sequence). Trimming removed 4 bases from V and 3 bases from J, with 7 bases in between. DNA for the CDR3: TGCAGTGCTACCTTAAGCTACGAGCAGTACTTC. Encoded protein: CSATLSYEQYF.

This rearrangement joins TRBV19 to TRBJ1-5; D not certain. V shed 8 bases and J shed 5 bases, with 10 bases lying between them. The CDR3 is made up of 12 amino acids. Germline lookup yields CDR1 LNHDA and CDR2 SQIVND (reference sequence). This chain's CDR3 is CASSTGYQPQHF. Written as DNA, the CDR3 is TGTGCCAGTTCGACGGGGTATCAGCCCCAGCATTTT. Using reference TRBV19 and TRBJ1-5 for the parts outside the CDR3, the full variable domain is DGGITQSPKYLFRKEGQNVTLSCEQNLNHDAMYWYRQDPGQGLRLIYYSQIVNDFQKGDIAEGYSVSREKKESFPLTVTSAQKNPTAFYLCASSTGYQPQHFGDGTRLSIL.

The CDR3 DNA reads as TGCAGCGTTTCTACGGACCTAACCGGGGAGCTGTTTTTT. Translated, it gives CSVSTDLTGELFF. This chain uses TRBV29-1 with TRBJ2-2; the D is unclear. This CDR3 is 13 amino acids long. Looked up from germline, CDR1 is SQVTM and CDR2 is ANQGSEA. Trimming left V 5 bases short and J 5 bases short, with 12 bases between.

This rearrangement joins TRBV3-1 to TRBJ2-7; tentatively, D is TRBD1 (5 bases). Trimming took 3 bases from V and 0 from J, leaving 15 bases between them. The CDR3 totals 16 residues. Germline V gene data show CDR1 as LGHDT and CDR2 as YNNKEL (reference sequence). As DNA, the CDR3 is TGTGCCAGCAGCCACAATTGGGCAGGGCTCTCCTACGAGCAGTACTTC. Its translation: CASSHNWAGLSYEQYF.

The genes are TRBV25-1 and TRBJ2-7; D is unresolved. Per germline, CDR1 MGHDK and CDR2 SYGVNS. The ends were cut back, 6 bases at V and 5 bases at J, with 8 bases in the middle. The CDR3 has 11 residues. The CDR3 loop reads CASRHFHEQYF. The CDR3, as DNA: TGTGCCAGCAGACACTTCCACGAGCAGTACTTC.

CDR3 sequence: CASSPRRVGNYGYTF. The CDR3, as DNA: TGTGCCAGCAGCCCCAGAAGAGTAGGAAACTATGGCTACACCTTC. This chain links TRBV7-9 with TRBJ1-2; D call uncertain. Germline V CDR1 and CDR2: SEHNR, FQNEAQ (reference sequence). This CDR3 spans 15 amino acids. With 5 bases removed from V and 2 bases from J, the gap between germline ends came to 15 bases.

CDR3 nucleotide sequence: TGCAGCGTTCCGGGGGTTAGAAACGAGCAGTACTTC. Encoded protein: CSVPGVRNEQYF. J is TRBJ2-7 and V is TRBV29-1; TRBD2 is a possible D gene (6 bases). V dropped 5 bases and J dropped 5 bases, with 13 bases sitting between them. This CDR3 has 12 residues. Per germline, CDR1 SQVTM and CDR2 ANQGSEA.

The CDR3 is CSASKDNYGYTF. The DNA of the CDR3 is TGCAGTGCTAGCAAGGACAACTATGGCTACACCTTC. The V and J genes are TRBV20-1 and TRBJ1-2, with no clear D. CDR1 and CDR2 (germline): DFQATT, SNEGSKA (reference sequence). CDR3 size: 12 residues. Trimming pared 3 bases from V and 2 bases from J, leaving 7 bases between.

V is TRBV13 and J is TRBJ2-3; 7 nucleotides align to TRBD1. Looked up from germline, CDR1 is PRHDT and CDR2 is FYEKMQ (reference sequence). This CDR3 is built from 14 residues. The J segment lost 6 bases and the V segment lost 5 bases, leaving 8 bases of the junction unmatched. CDR3 protein: CASSLRQGWDTQYF. CDR3 bases: TGTGCCAGCAGCCTCCGACAGGGATGGGATACGCAGTATTTT.

The V call is TRBV20-1, the J call TRBJ1-1, with a possible D match to TRBD1 (5 bases). Germline CDR1 and CDR2: DFQATT and SNEGSKA (reference sequence). This CDR3 region has 14 residues. V shed 3 bases and J shed 4 bases, with 15 bases lying between them. CDR3 residues: CSARGQGRGTEAFF. The CDR3 DNA reads as TGCAGTGCTAGGGGTCAGGGCCGAGGCACTGAAGCTTTCTTT.

The V and J genes are TRBV5-1 and TRBJ1-6; 9 bases match TRBD1. J gave up 9 bases and V 5 bases, and 9 bases lay outside the gene matches. The CDR3 length is 15 residues. Germline V gives CDR1 SGHRS, CDR2 YFSETQ. This chain's CDR3 is CASRNSTGGGSPLHF. For the CDR3, the DNA is TGCGCCAGCAGAAACTCGACAGGGGGTGGTTCACCCCTCCACTTT.

The chain has TRBV9 and TRBJ1-2, with D unresolved. Germline-derived CDR1 and CDR2 are SGDLS and YYNGEE. This CDR3 contains 13 residues. The ends were cut back, 0 bases at V and 10 bases at J, with 13 bases in the middle. CDR3 in amino acids: CASSVGGNGDYTF. In nucleotides, the CDR3 is TGTGCCAGCAGCGTAGGAGGGAACGGAGACTACACCTTC.